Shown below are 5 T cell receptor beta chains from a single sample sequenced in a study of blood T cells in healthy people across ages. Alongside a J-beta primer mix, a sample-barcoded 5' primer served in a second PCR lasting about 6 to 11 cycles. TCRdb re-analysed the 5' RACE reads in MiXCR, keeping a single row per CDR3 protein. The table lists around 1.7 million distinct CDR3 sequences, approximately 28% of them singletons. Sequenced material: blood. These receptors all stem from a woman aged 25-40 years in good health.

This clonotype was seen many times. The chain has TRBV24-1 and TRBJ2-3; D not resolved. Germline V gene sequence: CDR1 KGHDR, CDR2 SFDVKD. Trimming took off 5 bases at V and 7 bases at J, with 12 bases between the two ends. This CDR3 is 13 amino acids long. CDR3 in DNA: TGTGCCACCAGTGCTCGGACCTCTTATACGCAGTATTTT. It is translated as CATSARTSYTQYF.

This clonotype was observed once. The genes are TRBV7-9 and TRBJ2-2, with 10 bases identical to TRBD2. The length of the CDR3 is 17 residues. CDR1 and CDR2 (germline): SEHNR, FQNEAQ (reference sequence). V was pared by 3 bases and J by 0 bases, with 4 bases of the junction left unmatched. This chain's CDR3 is CASSFRTSGPNTGELFF. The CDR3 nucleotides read TGTGCCAGCAGCTTTCGGACTAGCGGACCGAACACCGGGGAGCTGTTTTTT.

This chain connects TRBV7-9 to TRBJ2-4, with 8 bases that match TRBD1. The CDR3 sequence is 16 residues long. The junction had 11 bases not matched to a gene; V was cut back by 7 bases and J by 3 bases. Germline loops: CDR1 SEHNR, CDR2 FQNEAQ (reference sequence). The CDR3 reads CASTLQGARDKNIQYF. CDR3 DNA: TGTGCCAGCACCCTCCAGGGGGCGAGGGACAAAAACATTCAGTACTTC.

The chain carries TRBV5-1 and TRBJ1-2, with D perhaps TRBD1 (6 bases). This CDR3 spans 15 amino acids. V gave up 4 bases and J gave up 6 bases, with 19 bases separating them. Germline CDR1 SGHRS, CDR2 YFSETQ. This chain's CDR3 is CASSPDRPRVDGYTF. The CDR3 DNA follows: TGCGCCAGCAGCCCCGACAGGCCCCGGGTGGATGGCTACACCTTC.

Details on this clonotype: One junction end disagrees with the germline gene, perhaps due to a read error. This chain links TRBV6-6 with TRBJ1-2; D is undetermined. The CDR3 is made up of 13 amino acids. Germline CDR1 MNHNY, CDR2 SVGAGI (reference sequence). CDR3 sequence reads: CASRKIRTYGYIF. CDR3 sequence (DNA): TGTGCCAGCAGGAAGATCAGGACCTATGGCTACATCTTC.